The T cell receptor beta chain under discussion was sequenced for a study of cytomegalovirus exposure and HLA in healthy donors. This PCR relied on a set of 60 Vbeta primers and 13 Jbeta primers. Generated by immunoSEQ multiplex PCR, the TCRdb table keeps only in-frame clones and is missing some. The sample consists of 65,000 to 90,000 clones, roughly four fifths of them appearing once. The clonotype comes from a man aged 18-30 years in good health and CMV-seronegative. Sequencing was carried out using PBMCs.

The CDR3 spells CASSLSYRSETQYF. In DNA, the CDR3 is TGTGCCAGCAGCTTATCATACAGGTCCGAGACCCAGTACTTC. The J gene is TRBJ2-5, the V gene TRBV7-3; D perhaps matches TRBD1 (5 bases). Germline V gene sequence: CDR1 SGHTA, CDR2 FQGTGA. V was clipped by 2 bases and J by 5 bases, with 12 bases between them. CDR3 length: 14 amino acids. Supplemented by reference TRBV7-3 and TRBJ2-5, the full variable domain reads GAGVSQTPSNKVTEKGKYVELRCDPISGHTALYWYRQSLGQGPEFLIYFQGTGAADDSGLPNDRFFAVRPEGSVSTLKIQRTERGDSAVYLCASSLSYRSETQYFGPGTRLLVL.